This T cell receptor (beta chain) was sequenced for a study of T-cell reconstitution after alpha-beta-depleted transplantation in children. J was trimmed by 5 bases and V by 0 bases; bases with no gene match: 11. Germline assignment: CDR1 DFQATT and CDR2 SNEGSKA (reference sequence). The CDR3 sequence is 16 residues long. Findings and caveats of the study: Reportedly, only several hundred clones from non-depleted graft cells drove alpha-beta T-cell counts at about two months. T-cell counts and diversity at one year post-transplant came mainly from newly produced T cells. Recipient T cells and thymic progenitors that survived were the source of the high TCRbeta diversity seen at day 60 in some patients.

Unique molecular identifiers were incorporated during preparation of the TCRbeta library. TCRdb redid the calling of the PCR reads with MiXCR, one entry per CDR3 protein. This sample yields hundreds of thousands of distinct CDR3 sequences, of which under 15% are seen a single time; 2% to 2.5% belongs to the top ten. Of note for this clonotype: Its cognate antigen is unknown.

The receptor comes from a male patient younger than 18 who had a stem cell transplant for acute myeloid leukemia, so the T cells may come from the graft donor. The rearrangement uses TRBV20-1 and TRBJ2-3; TRBD2 aligns across 7 bases. The sample here was PBMCs, mostly from graft donor cells, taken 360 days after TCRalphabeta/CD19-depleted stem cell transplant. CDR3 region: CSARDSRLAFVDTQYF. CDR3 DNA sequence: TGCAGTGCTAGAGATTCGCGACTAGCATTCGTAGATACGCAGTATTTT.